This T cell receptor (beta chain) was documented in a study of T cell responses to AZD1222 COVID-19 vaccine. The study, taken as a whole, reports: Repertoire sampling was restricted to post-peak T cell response timepoints. Only six or seven AZD1222 recipients tested seropositive at baseline.

In the case of this clone: Its antigen is undetermined.

Using immunoSEQ multiplex PCR, the repertoire was profiled, and TCRdb retains in-frame clones only, with some absent. The table includes roughly 120,000 clones, approximately 85% detected once. The V gene lost 7 bases and the J gene lost 0 bases, with 19 bases spanning the gap. Germline V gene lookup returns CDR1 LNHDA and CDR2 SQIVND (reference sequence). This CDR3 has 17 amino acids. The clonotype originates from an adult in good health. Specimen: peripheral blood, collected on day 0 of AZD1222 vaccination. The rearrangement uses TRBV19 and TRBJ2-1; maybe TRBD1 (5 bases). The CDR3 region is CASNGVYQGSSYNEQFF. The CDR3 DNA sequence: TGTGCCAGTAATGGCGTGTACCAGGGTAGCTCCTACAATGAGCAGTTCTTC. The whole variable domain, remainder taken from reference TRBV19 and TRBJ2-1, is DGGITQSPKYLFRKEGQNVTLSCEQNLNHDAMYWYRQDPGQGLRLIYYSQIVNDFQKGDIAEGYSVSREKKESFPLTVTSAQKNPTAFYLCASNGVYQGSSYNEQFFGPGTRLTVL.